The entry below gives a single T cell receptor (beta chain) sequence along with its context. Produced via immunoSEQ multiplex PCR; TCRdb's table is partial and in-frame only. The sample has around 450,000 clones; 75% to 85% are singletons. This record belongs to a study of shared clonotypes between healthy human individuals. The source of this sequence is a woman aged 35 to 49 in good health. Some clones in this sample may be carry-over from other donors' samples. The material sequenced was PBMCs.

The DNA for the CDR3 is TGTGCCAGCAGTCTTGGGGGGCTGGACGAGCAGTACTTC. Translation gives CASSLGGLDEQYF. V gene TRBV5-8 combines with J gene TRBJ2-7, with D possibly being TRBD1 or TRBD2 (6 bases each). V was cut by 5 bases and J by 5 bases, with 14 bases left in between. CDR1 and CDR2 from the germline V gene are SGHTS and YDEGEE. The CDR3 is made up of 13 amino acids.